Each of the 23 T cell receptor beta chains below was sequenced from the same sample in a study of blood T cell repertoires in COVID-19. Data came from immunoSEQ multiplex PCR; TCRdb stores just in-frame clones and leaves some out. This repertoire shows about 140,000 clones, under 80% found once; its top ten account for less than 15%. The sequencing sample was made of peripheral blood. The receptors originated from an elderly man with acute or convalescent COVID-19.

J is TRBJ2-5 and V is TRBV5-6; 7 bases agree with TRBD2. V lost 0 bases and J lost 2; bases outside the gene matches: 1. This CDR3 has 14 residues. The germline gives CDR1 SGHDT, CDR2 YYEEEE. This CDR3 reads CASSLGDYQETQYF. The CDR3 bases are TGTGCCAGCAGCTTGGGGGACTATCAAGAGACCCAGTACTTC. Combining the CDR3 with reference TRBV5-6 and TRBJ2-5 gives the whole variable domain DAGVTQSPTHLIKTRGQQVTLRCSPKSGHDTVSWYQQALGQGPQFIFQYYEEEERQRGNFPDRFSGHQFPNYSSELNVNALLLGDSALYLCASSLGDYQETQYFGPGTRLLVL.

The chain links TRBV5-5 to TRBJ1-4; D unclear. The V and J ends lost 2 bases and 1 base respectively, with 6 bases between them. CDR1 is SGHKS and CDR2 is YYEKEE in the germline V gene (reference sequence). CDR3 size: 14 residues. The CDR3 region is CASSLRGTNEKLFF. CDR3 DNA sequence: TGTGCCAGCAGCTTACGGGGAACTAATGAAAAACTGTTTTTT.

The chain employs TRBV6-6 and TRBJ2-3; the match to TRBD2 covers 10 bases. Germline V gene lookup returns CDR1 MNHNY and CDR2 SVGAGI (reference sequence). CDR3 length equals 16 residues. V lost 0 bases and J lost 5; bases outside the gene matches: 5. In nucleotides, the CDR3 is TGTGCCAGCAGTTACTCGGGGACTAGCGTTGTAGATACGCAGTATTTT. It translates to CASSYSGTSVVDTQYF.

The sample holds a few counts of this clone. The rearrangement joins TRBV5-4 to TRBJ2-7, with 7 bases aligning to TRBD1. V shed 0 bases and J 10 bases; nucleotides not matched to a gene: 16. The CDR3 covers 16 residues. Germline values: CDR1 SGHNT, CDR2 YYREEE (reference sequence). CDR3 sequence (DNA): TGTGCCAGCAGCTTGGATACGGACAGGACCCTGCTTCGACAGTACTTC. The encoded protein is CASSLDTDRTLLRQYF.

The chain is built from TRBV7-9 and TRBJ1-2; 8 bases are a match to TRBD1. This CDR3 contains 16 residues. Trimming cost V 8 bases and J 4 bases; bases outside gene matches: 15. The germline gives CDR1 SEHNR, CDR2 FQNEAQ (reference sequence). The CDR3 region is CASAGGQGIRGYGYTF. CDR3 DNA sequence: TGTGCCAGCGCAGGAGGACAGGGCATTCGAGGCTATGGCTACACCTTC. Drawing the rest from reference TRBV7-9 and TRBJ1-2, the complete variable domain is DTGVSQNPRHKITKRGQNVTFRCDPISEHNRLYWYRQTLGQGPEFLTYFQNEAQLEKSRLLSDRFSAERPKGSFSTLEIQRTEQGDSAMYLCASAGGQGIRGYGYTFGSGTRLTVV.

This clone occurred once. V gene TRBV6-2 or TRBV6-3 combines with J gene TRBJ2-7; 7 nucleotides align to TRBD1. Germline V CDR1 and CDR2: MNHEY, SVGEGT. CDR3 length: 14 amino acids. The V and J ends lost 5 bases and 3 bases, in that order; junction bases with no gene match: 7. CDR3 amino acids: CASSTGDRNYEQYF. Written as DNA, the CDR3 is TGTGCCAGCAGTACCGGGGACAGAAACTACGAGCAGTACTTC.

This clone was recorded many times. The genes are TRBV2 and TRBJ2-1; 11 positions match TRBD2. Germline V gives CDR1 SNHLY, CDR2 FYNNEI. Trimming cost V 3 bases and J 5 bases; bases outside gene matches: 3. The CDR3 totals 15 residues. The chain's CDR3 is CASSDASGGHNEQFF. In DNA form, the CDR3 reads TGTGCCAGCAGTGATGCTAGCGGGGGGCACAATGAGCAGTTCTTC.

The chain has TRBV7-9 and TRBJ1-1; weak D call: TRBD1 (5 bases). The CDR3 is 15 amino acids. The germline gives CDR1 SEHNR, CDR2 FQNEAQ (reference sequence). V was trimmed by 1 base and J by 4 bases, leaving 13 bases between them. CDR3 DNA: TGTGCCAGCAGCTTAGGTGGTCAGGGAGGCACTGAAGCTTTCTTT. This translates into CASSLGGQGGTEAFF.

This clone was observed a single time. This rearrangement joins TRBV28 to TRBJ2-3; possible D gene TRBD2, 7 bases. V gave up 7 bases and J gave up 5 bases, with 19 bases separating them. Germline assignment: CDR1 MDHEN and CDR2 SYDVKM. This CDR3 region has 15 residues. In DNA, the CDR3 is TGTGCCAGCAACTCCCGGGGGGCGTTACTAGATACGCAGTATTTT. It encodes CASNSRGALLDTQYF.

The chain carries TRBV7-9 and TRBJ2-3; 12 bases align to TRBD2. V trimming: 8 bases; J trimming: 0 bases; junction bases outside the gene matches: 9. Per germline, CDR1 SEHNR and CDR2 FQNEAQ (reference sequence). The CDR3 has 17 residues. The CDR3 DNA reads TGTGCCAGCGCACCGCGGACTAGCGGGGCTAGCACAGATACGCAGTATTTT. Protein product: CASAPRTSGASTDTQYF.

The chain carries TRBV19 and TRBJ2-5; 7 nucleotides agree with TRBD1. The ends lost 8 bases at V and 1 base at J; junction bases unmatched: 4. The CDR3 is made up of 13 amino acids. The V gene's germline CDR1 is LNHDA and CDR2 SQIVND (reference sequence). CDR3 region: CASSDRAQETQYF. For the CDR3, the DNA is TGTGCCAGTTCCGACAGGGCCCAAGAGACCCAGTACTTC.

In this sample, this clone turned up a few times. The chain carries TRBV9 and TRBJ1-1; tentative D call: TRBD1 (6 bases). In germline, CDR1 is SGDLS, CDR2 YYNGEE. The V gene lost 7 bases and the J gene lost 4 bases, with 11 bases spanning the gap. The CDR3 has 12 amino acids. The CDR3 bases are TGTGCCAGCCAGGGGCGCGGCACTGAAGCTTTCTTT. The encoded protein is CASQGRGTEAFF. The full variable domain, rest sourced from reference TRBV9 and TRBJ1-1, is DSGVTQTPKHLITATGQRVTLRCSPRSGDLSVYWYQQSLDQGLQFLIQYYNGEERAKGNILERFSAQQFPDLHSELNLSSLELGDSALYFCASQGRGTEAFFGQGTRLTVV.

The V and J genes are TRBV6-1 and TRBJ2-7, with D perhaps TRBD2 (5 bases). Trimming cost V 1 base and J 4 bases, with 14 bases left between them. Germline loops: CDR1 MNHNS, CDR2 SASEGT. The length of the CDR3 is 15 residues. CDR3 coding DNA: TGTGCCAGCAGTGAAGGGGCCGCGCGGGCTTACGAGCAGTACTTC. This encodes CASSEGAARAYEQYF.

The chain couples TRBV10-3 to TRBJ2-7; possible D gene TRBD1, 6 bases. The germline V gene has CDR1 ENHRY and CDR2 SYGVKD. The CDR3 contains 15 residues. The V and J ends lost 6 bases and 0 bases respectively, with 15 bases between them. This CDR3 reads CAIRDYRVGSYEQYF. CDR3 bases: TGTGCCATCAGAGATTACAGGGTAGGCTCCTACGAGCAGTACTTC.

The chain carries TRBV2 and TRBJ2-1; TRBD2 matches 15 bases. Germline values: CDR1 SNHLY, CDR2 FYNNEI. The V segment lost 1 base and the J segment 8 bases; nucleotides outside the gene matches: 6. The CDR3 sequence is 17 residues long. The chain's CDR3 is CASSEGWGLAGGYEQFF. In nucleotides, the CDR3 is TGTGCCAGCAGTGAAGGTTGGGGACTAGCGGGGGGCTATGAGCAGTTCTTC.

This chain links TRBV28 with TRBJ2-7; D gene unclear. This CDR3 region has 13 residues. Germline values: CDR1 MDHEN, CDR2 SYDVKM. V lost 5 bases, J lost 4 bases, and 12 bases lay in between. DNA for the CDR3: TGTGCCAGCAGTGTACCCACCACTTACGAGCAGTACTTC. The encoded protein is CASSVPTTYEQYF.

J is TRBJ2-5 and V is TRBV30; TRBD2 agrees at 7 bases. Germline V lookup: CDR1 GTSNPN, CDR2 SVGIG (reference sequence). The CDR3 is made up of 14 amino acids. The J segment lost 6 bases and the V segment lost 1 base, leaving 8 bases of the junction unmatched. The CDR3 is CAWSGPGTTQTQYF. The DNA of the CDR3 is TGTGCCTGGAGTGGCCCAGGGACTACTCAGACCCAGTACTTC.

The gene calls are TRBV27 and TRBJ2-6; 8 bases map to TRBD1. Trimming cost V 5 bases and J 4 bases; bases outside gene matches: 1. The germline V gene has CDR1 MNHEY and CDR2 SMNVEV (reference sequence). The CDR3 contains 14 residues. Here the CDR3 reads CASSHRGGANVLTF. The CDR3 DNA reads TGTGCCAGCAGTCACAGGGGGGGGGCCAACGTCCTGACTTTC.

This clone was observed a few times. The CDR3 bases are TGTGCCAGCTCACCAGACCATGATGGGGCGAGCGAGCAGTACTTC. It codes for CASSPDHDGASEQYF. The V gene is TRBV18, the J gene TRBJ2-7, with D perhaps TRBD1 (5 bases). This CDR3 has 15 amino acids. V was trimmed by 2 bases and J by 6 bases, leaving 17 bases between them. Germline V gene lookup returns CDR1 KGHSH and CDR2 LQKENI.

The chain has TRBV18 and TRBJ1-1, with 7 bases lining up with TRBD1. The CDR3 contains 13 residues. The germline V gene has CDR1 KGHSH and CDR2 LQKENI. V trimming: 4 bases; J trimming: 6 bases; junction bases outside the gene matches: 5. CDR3 residues: CASSRDGQAEAFF. The CDR3 DNA reads as TGTGCCAGCTCACGGGATGGACAGGCTGAAGCTTTCTTT.

This sequence joins TRBV28 and TRBJ2-7; 7 nucleotides line up with TRBD1. The CDR3 runs 14 residues. J was trimmed by 2 bases and V by 3 bases; bases with no gene match: 4. Germline V gene data show CDR1 as MDHEN and CDR2 as SYDVKM. This CDR3 reads CASSFGQDTYEQYF. The CDR3 nucleotides read TGTGCCAGCAGTTTCGGACAGGATACCTACGAGCAGTACTTC.

The chain is built from TRBV5-4 and TRBJ2-5; no definite D call. Trimming pared 1 base from V and 5 bases from J, leaving 12 bases between. CDR1 is SGHNT and CDR2 is YYREEE in the germline V gene (reference sequence). There are 14 residues in the CDR3. The CDR3 sequence: CASSLKPGRETQYF. The DNA for the CDR3 is TGTGCCAGCAGCTTGAAGCCGGGTAGGGAGACCCAGTACTTC. The complete variable domain, with remaining parts taken from reference TRBV5-4 and TRBJ2-5, reads ETGVTQSPTHLIKTRGQQVTLRCSSQSGHNTVSWYQQALGQGPQFIFQYYREEENGRGNFPPRFSGLQFPNYSSELNVNALELDDSALYLCASSLKPGRETQYFGPGTRLLVL.

The chain couples TRBV6-6 to TRBJ1-4; 8 positions agree with TRBD1. This CDR3 spans 16 amino acids. V gave up 0 bases and J gave up 4 bases; unmatched junction bases: 4. Looked up from germline, CDR1 is MNHNY and CDR2 is SVGAGI (reference sequence). CDR3 nucleotides: TGTGCCAGCAGTTACTCGAGGGACAGGAATAATGAAAAACTGTTTTTT. Translating gives CASSYSRDRNNEKLFF.